Reported below is one T cell receptor (beta chain). Its specificity is not known. The data belong to a study of identifying expanded T cells in peripheral blood. The CDR3 contains 14 residues. Trimming pared 8 bases from V and 4 bases from J, leaving 14 bases between. From germline, CDR1 is SNHLY and CDR2 FYNNEI. Repertoires were generated with immunoSEQ multiplex PCR, while TCRdb's copy carries only in-frame clones and drops some. The table records 120,000 or so clones, approximately 84% of them present only once. Healthy donors had no documented immune events, such as infections, while sampled. Findings of the study overall: Technical replicates showed roughly 1.2 changed clones; around 2 weeks around 15; four weeks 19.

The receptor was isolated from a person between 18 and 75 years old in good health. Sequencing was performed on blood. The rearrangement joins TRBV2 to TRBJ1-4, with D possibly being TRBD1 (6 bases). This chain's CDR3 is CASFEGGFNEKLFF. The DNA for the CDR3 is TGTGCCAGCTTTGAGGGGGGATTTAATGAAAAACTGTTTTTT.